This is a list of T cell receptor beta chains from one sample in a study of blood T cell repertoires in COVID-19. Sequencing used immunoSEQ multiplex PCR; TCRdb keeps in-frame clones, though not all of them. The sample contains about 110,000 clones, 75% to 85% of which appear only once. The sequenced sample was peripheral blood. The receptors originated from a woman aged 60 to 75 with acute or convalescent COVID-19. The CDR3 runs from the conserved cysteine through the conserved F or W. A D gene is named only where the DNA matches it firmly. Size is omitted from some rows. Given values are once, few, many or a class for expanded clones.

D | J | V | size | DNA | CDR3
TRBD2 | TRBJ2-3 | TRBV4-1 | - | TGCGCCAGCAGCCAAGATCCTAGCGGGCGCACAGATACGCAGTATTTT | CASSQDPSGRTDTQYF
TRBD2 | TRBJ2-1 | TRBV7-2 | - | TGTGCCAGCAGCCAATCTAGCGGCTCCTACAATGAGCAGTTCTTC | CASSQSSGSYNEQFF
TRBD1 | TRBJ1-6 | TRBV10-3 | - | TGTGCCATCAGTGGGGGGACAGGGGGAAATTCACCCCTCCACTTT | CAISGGTGGNSPLHF
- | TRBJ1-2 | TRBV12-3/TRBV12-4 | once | TGTGCCAGCAGCTTAACCGAGGTTGGCTACACCTTC | CASSLTEVGYTF
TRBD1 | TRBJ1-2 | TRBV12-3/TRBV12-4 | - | TGTGCCAGCAGGGGGACAGGGAACTATGGCTACACCTTC | CASRGTGNYGYTF
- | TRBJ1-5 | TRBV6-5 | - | TGTGCCAGCAATCCTCTACGGGGTGGCAATCAGCCCCAGCATTTT | CASNPLRGGNQPQHF
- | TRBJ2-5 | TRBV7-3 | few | TGTGCCAGCAGCTCCCACCCCGGGGAGACCCAGTACTTC | CASSSHPGETQYF
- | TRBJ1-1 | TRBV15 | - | TGTGCCACCAGCAGGGGACTTGGGAACACTGAAGCTTTCTTT | CATSRGLGNTEAFF
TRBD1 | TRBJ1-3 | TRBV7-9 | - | TGTGCCAGCAGCCCGTTCGGGACAGGGGGCGTAAACACCATATATTTT | CASSPFGTGGVNTIYF
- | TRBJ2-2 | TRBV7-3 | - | TGTGCCAGCAGCTTACAGGGGAACACCGGGGAGCTGTTTTTT | CASSLQGNTGELFF
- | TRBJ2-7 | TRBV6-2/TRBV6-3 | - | TGTGCCAGCAGTAACACGAAGTCCTACGAGCAGTACTTC | CASSNTKSYEQYF
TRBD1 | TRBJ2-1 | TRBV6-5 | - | TGTGCCAGCAGTAGCCGGGACAGAAGTAACGGTGAGCAGTTCTTC | CASSSRDRSNGEQFF
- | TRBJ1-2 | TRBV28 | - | TGTGCCAGCACTGTGACAGGTGATGGCTACACCTTC | CASTVTGDGYTF